Shown below are 3 T cell receptor beta chains from a single sample sequenced in a study of technical replicates of blood from a few donors. This table comes from immunoSEQ multiplex PCR, and its TCRdb copy is limited to in-frame clones, with some not included. The sample carries 80,000 or so clones, 98% recorded once. Input material: T cells isolated from PBMCs. The receptors here all came from a human donor in good health.

This chain connects TRBV25-1 to TRBJ1-4, with 10 bases aligning to TRBD1. Per the germline V gene, CDR1 is MGHDK and CDR2 is SYGVNS. CDR3 length equals 15 residues. V dropped 4 bases and J dropped 8; count of bases not matched to a gene: 7. In DNA, the CDR3 is TGTGCCAGCAGTGGTGACAGGGGGCCTTGGGAAAAACTGTTTTTT. Translation: CASSGDRGPWEKLFF. The variable domain in full, completed from reference TRBV25-1 and TRBJ1-4, reads EADIYQTPRYLVIGTGKKITLECSQTMGHDKMYWYQQDPGMELHLIHYSYGVNSTEKGDLSSESTVSRIRTEHFPLTLESARPSHTSQYLCASSGDRGPWEKLFFGSGTQLSVL.

The chain recombines TRBV7-2 with TRBJ2-7; 10 bases are shared with TRBD2. Germline trimming cut 3 bases from V and 1 base from J; bases unmatched to any gene: 6. The CDR3 spans 16 residues. CDR1 and CDR2 from the germline V gene are SGHTA and FQGNSA. CDR3 nucleotides: TGTGCCAGCAGCTTCGGAGCGGGAGGGAGGTCCTACGAGCAGTACTTC. Amino acid sequence: CASSFGAGGRSYEQYF.

The chain joins TRBV15 to TRBJ1-2; 8 bases are shared with TRBD1. The CDR3 runs to 14 residues. Germline-derived CDR1 and CDR2 are LNHNV and YYDKDF (reference sequence). After removal of 5 bases from V and 6 bases from J, the junction contained 8 bases not matched to a gene. Written as DNA, the CDR3 is TGTGCCACCAGCCAGGGACAGGCGCTGGATGGCTACACCTTC. It codes for CATSQGQALDGYTF. The full variable domain, with the rest looked up from reference TRBV15 and TRBJ1-2, is DAMVIQNPRYQVTQFGKPVTLSCSQTLNHNVMYWYQQKSSQAPKLLFHYYDKDFNNEADTPDNFQSRRPNTSFCFLDIRSPGLGDTAMYLCATSQGQALDGYTFGSGTRLTVV.